The present T cell receptor beta chain was sequenced within a study of T-cell reconstitution after alpha-beta-depleted transplantation in children. Construction of the TCRbeta library involved unique molecular identifiers. TCRdb itself ran the PCR reads through MiXCR, one entry per CDR3 protein. The table records about 200,000 distinct CDR3 sequences, around 7.7% of them present only once. CDR1 SGHTA and CDR2 FQGNSA come from the germline V gene. V lost 7 bases, J lost 7 bases, and 12 bases stayed unmatched. The CDR3 totals 14 residues. The sequencing used PBMCs, mostly from graft donor cells, collected 360 days after TCRalphabeta/CD19-depleted stem cell transplant. The chain links TRBV7-2 to TRBJ1-2; 7 positions agree with TRBD1. The sequence derives from a male patient between 2 and 15 years old who had a stem cell transplant for acute myeloid leukemia, so the T cells may come from the graft donor. DNA of the CDR3: TGTGCCAGCAACACCGACAGGGTAGGGGTTGGCTACACCTTC. Protein: CASNTDRVGVGYTF.